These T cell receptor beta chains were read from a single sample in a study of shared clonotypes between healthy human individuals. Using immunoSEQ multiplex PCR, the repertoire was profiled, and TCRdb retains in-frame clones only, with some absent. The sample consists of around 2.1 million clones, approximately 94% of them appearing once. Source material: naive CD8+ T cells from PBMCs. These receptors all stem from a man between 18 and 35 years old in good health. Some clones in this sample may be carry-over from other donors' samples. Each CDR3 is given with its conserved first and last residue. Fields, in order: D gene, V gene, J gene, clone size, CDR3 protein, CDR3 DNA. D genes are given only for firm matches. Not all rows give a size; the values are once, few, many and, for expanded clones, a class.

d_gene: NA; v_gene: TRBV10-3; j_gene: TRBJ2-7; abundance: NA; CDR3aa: CAISESRSSLYEQYF; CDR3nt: TGTGCCATCAGTGAGTCGAGGTCTAGCCTATACGAGCAGTACTTC
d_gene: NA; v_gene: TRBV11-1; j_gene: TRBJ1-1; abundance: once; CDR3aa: CASSLDGKTEAFF; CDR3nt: TGTGCCAGCAGCTTAGACGGAAAAACTGAAGCTTTCTTT
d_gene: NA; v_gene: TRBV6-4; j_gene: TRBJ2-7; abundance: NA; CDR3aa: CASSDSRDLPGPTYEQYF; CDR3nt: TGTGCCAGCAGTGACTCGAGAGACCTCCCAGGCCCCACCTACGAGCAGTACTTC
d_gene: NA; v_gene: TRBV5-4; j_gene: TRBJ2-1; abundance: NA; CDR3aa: CASSFSTGSYNEQFF; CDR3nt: TGTGCCAGCAGCTTTTCGACGGGGTCCTACAATGAGCAGTTCTTC
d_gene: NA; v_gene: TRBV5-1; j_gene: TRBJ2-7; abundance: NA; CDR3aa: CASSTGVVYEQYF; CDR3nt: TGCGCCAGCAGCACCGGGGTCGTTTACGAGCAGTACTTC
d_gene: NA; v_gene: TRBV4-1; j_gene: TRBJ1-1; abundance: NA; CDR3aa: CASSPGIMNTEAFF; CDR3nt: TGCGCCAGCAGCCCGGGGATCATGAACACTGAAGCTTTCTTT
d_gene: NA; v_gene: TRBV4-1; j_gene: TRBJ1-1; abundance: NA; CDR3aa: CASSQVGEGAEAFF; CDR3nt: TGCGCCAGCAGCCAAGTAGGGGAGGGCGCTGAAGCTTTCTTT
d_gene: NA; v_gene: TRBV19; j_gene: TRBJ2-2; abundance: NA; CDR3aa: CASRRWAEFIKNTGELFF; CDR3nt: TGTGCCAGCCGCCGGTGGGCGGAGTTTATTAAAAACACCGGGGAGCTGTTTTTT
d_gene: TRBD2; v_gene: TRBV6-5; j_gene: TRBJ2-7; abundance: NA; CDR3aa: CASSYSGGSYEQYF; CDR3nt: TGTGCCAGCAGTTACTCGGGGGGGTCCTACGAGCAGTACTTC
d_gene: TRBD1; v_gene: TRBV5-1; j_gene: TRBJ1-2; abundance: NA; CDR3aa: CASSSAYPGTEPTTYGHTF; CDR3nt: TGCGCCAGCAGCAGTGCCTACCCCGGGACAGAACCGACGACCTATGGCCACACCTTC
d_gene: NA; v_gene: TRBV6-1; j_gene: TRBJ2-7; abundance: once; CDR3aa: CASSLYEQYF; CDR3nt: TGTGCCAGCAGCCTTTACGAGCAGTACTTC
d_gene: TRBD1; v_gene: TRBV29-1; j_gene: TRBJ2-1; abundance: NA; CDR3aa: CSGEGTDEWNEQFF; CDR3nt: TGCAGCGGTGAGGGGACAGATGAATGGAATGAGCAGTTCTTC
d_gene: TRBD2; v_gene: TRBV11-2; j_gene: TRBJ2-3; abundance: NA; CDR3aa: CASSPGGGQSGFWADTQYF; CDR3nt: TGTGCCAGCAGCCCCGGGGGGGGGCAGTCCGGCTTTTGGGCAGATACGCAGTATTTT
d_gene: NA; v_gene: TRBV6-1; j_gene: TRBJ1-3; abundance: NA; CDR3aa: CASSDRGSKENTIYF; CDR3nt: TGTGCCAGCAGTGACAGGGGTAGTAAGGAAAACACCATATATTTT
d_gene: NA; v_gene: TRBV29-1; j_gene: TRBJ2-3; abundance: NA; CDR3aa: CSVGTDSTDTQYF; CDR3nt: TGCAGCGTTGGGACGGACAGCACAGATACGCAGTATTTT
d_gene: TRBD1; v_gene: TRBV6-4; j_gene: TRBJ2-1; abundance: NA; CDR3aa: CASRGIRQGARYNEQFF; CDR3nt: TGTGCCAGCAGGGGAATCCGACAGGGGGCAAGGTACAATGAGCAGTTCTTC
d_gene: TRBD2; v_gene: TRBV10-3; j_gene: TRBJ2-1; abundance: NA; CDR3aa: CAISEPSGRIHNEQFF; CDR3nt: TGTGCCATCAGTGAGCCTAGCGGGAGAATCCACAATGAGCAGTTCTTC
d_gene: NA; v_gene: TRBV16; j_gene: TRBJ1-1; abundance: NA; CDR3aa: CASSQSGGNTEAFF; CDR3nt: TGTGCCAGCAGCCAATCGGGTGGGAACACTGAAGCTTTCTTT
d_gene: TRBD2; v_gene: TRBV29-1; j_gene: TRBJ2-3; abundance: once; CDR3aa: CSVPRASGQYF; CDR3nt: TGCAGCGTCCCCCGGGCTAGCGGGCAGTATTTT